A selection of T cell receptor beta chains follows, all from one sample in a study of regulatory T cells in long-lasting Graves disease. TCRdb re-called the multiplex PCR reads through MiXCR, storing one row per CDR3 protein. The sample has hundreds of thousands of distinct CDR3 sequences; around 21% are singletons. The sample in question was peripheral blood mononuclear cells (PBMCs), obtained when the disease was refractory, from a patient treated with antithyroid drugs. These TCRs come from a female donor with Graves disease. Each CDR3 is given with its conserved first and last residue. The D gene is left open where the match is weak. A clone size is listed for some rows: how often the clone was seen (once, few, many), or a class if it is expanded.

>TRBJ1-1|-|TRBV2|many
CASGNRAFGTEAFF
TGTGCCAGTGGTAACAGGGCGTTCGGCACTGAAGCTTTCTTT
>TRBJ2-5|TRBD2|TRBV11-2|many
CASSHGTRLRTGETQYF
TGTGCCAGCAGCCACGGGACTAGACTGAGGACCGGAGAGACCCAGTACTTC
>TRBJ1-5|-|TRBV12-3/TRBV12-4|many
CASSFFGGSNQPQHF
TGTGCCAGCAGTTTTTTTGGGGGCAGCAATCAGCCCCAGCATTTT
>TRBJ2-5|TRBD2|TRBV6-2/TRBV6-3|many
CASRTSGSSETQYF
TGTGCCAGCAGGACTAGCGGGAGTTCAGAGACCCAGTACTTC
>TRBJ1-6|-|TRBV7-8|few
CASSLGARANSPLHF
TGTGCCAGCAGCTTAGGAGCCAGGGCTAATTCACCCCTCCACTTT
>TRBJ2-2|-|TRBV18|few
CATLQDINTGELFF
TGTGCCACTTTACAAGACATAAACACCGGGGAGCTGTTTTTT
>TRBJ1-1|TRBD1|TRBV11-2|few
CASSLDPRDRGRNTEAFF
TGTGCCAGCAGCTTAGATCCTAGGGACAGGGGTAGAAACACTGAAGCTTTCTTT
>TRBJ2-2|TRBD1|TRBV11-2|many
CASSPRPGTGFELFF
TGTGCCAGCAGCCCGCGTCCCGGGACAGGGTTCGAGCTGTTTTTT
>TRBJ2-5|-|TRBV19|-
CASSESGTFSKTQYF
TGTGCCAGTAGCGAATCCGGGACTTTCTCGAAGACCCAGTACTTC
>TRBJ2-1|TRBD2|TRBV11-2|-
CASSSNRGTSGSRGEQFF
TGTGCCAGCAGCTCAAATCGCGGGACTAGCGGGAGTAGGGGTGAGCAGTTCTTC
>TRBJ2-3|-|TRBV28|-
CASSLPGAGTDTQYF
TGTGCCAGCAGTTTACCGGGAGCAGGCACAGATACGCAGTATTTT
>TRBJ2-7|-|TRBV18|many
CASSPRPGSSYEQYF
TGTGCCAGCTCACCTCGCCCAGGGAGCTCCTACGAGCAGTACTTC
>TRBJ1-6|-|TRBV11-2|-
CVSSPRPSWGESPLHF
TGTGTCAGCAGCCCCAGACCCTCTTGGGGAGAATCACCCCTCCACTTT
>TRBJ2-7|-|TRBV7-2|many
CASSLAGARGQYF
TGTGCCAGCAGCTTAGCGGGTGCCAGGGGGCAGTACTTC
>TRBJ2-7|TRBD2|TRBV5-1|many
CASRASGRGIEQYF
TGCGCCAGCAGGGCCAGCGGGAGGGGTATCGAGCAGTACTTC
>TRBJ1-2|TRBD1|TRBV5-6|-
CASSFGTGFYGYTF
TGTGCCAGCAGCTTCGGGACAGGTTTTTATGGCTACACCTTC
>TRBJ1-1|TRBD1|TRBV4-1|-
CASTSDRATEAFF
TGCGCCAGCACTTCGGACAGGGCGACTGAAGCTTTCTTT
>TRBJ1-2|-|TRBV5-1|many
CASREDSANYGYTF
TGCGCCAGCAGGGAGGACAGTGCTAACTATGGCTACACCTTC
>TRBJ1-1|-|TRBV28|many
CASRSTVLGAPEAFF
TGTGCCAGCAGATCGACGGTGCTCGGAGCACCTGAAGCTTTCTTT
>TRBJ1-2|-|TRBV6-6|few
CASSYSSRGYYGYTF
TGTGCCAGCAGTTACTCGTCAAGAGGTTACTATGGCTACACCTTC
>TRBJ1-4|-|TRBV20-1|-
CSARDRVWDEKLFF
TGCAGTGCTAGAGATAGAGTTTGGGATGAAAAACTGTTTTTT
>TRBJ2-7|TRBD2|TRBV10-3|many
CAISEGRLAGDEQYF
TGTGCCATCAGTGAAGGGAGACTAGCGGGGGATGAGCAGTACTTC
>TRBJ1-1|-|TRBV28|many
CASSFAGENTEAFF
TGTGCCAGCAGTTTCGCAGGGGAGAACACTGAAGCTTTCTTT
>TRBJ2-7|-|TRBV28|large
CASERGEAAYEQYF
TGTGCCAGCGAGAGGGGGGAGGCCGCCTACGAGCAGTACTTC
>TRBJ2-5|-|TRBV28|many
CASSERWQETQYF
TGTGCCAGCAGTGAACGGTGGCAAGAGACCCAGTACTTC
>TRBJ2-7|-|TRBV18|many
CASSPQGLAYEQYF
TGTGCCAGCTCACCTCAGGGACTCGCCTACGAGCAGTACTTC
>TRBJ1-2|-|TRBV2|-
CASSEERSPFGGYTF
TGTGCCAGCAGTGAAGAAAGGAGCCCCTTTGGAGGCTACACCTTC
>TRBJ2-7|-|TRBV28|-
CASSTRTEFYEQYF
TGTGCCAGCAGTACGCGGACAGAATTCTACGAGCAGTACTTC
>TRBJ1-2|-|TRBV15|few
CATSRVRGNYGYTF
TGTGCCACCAGCAGAGTCCGGGGTAACTATGGCTACACCTTC
>TRBJ1-1|-|TRBV28|many
CASNLVVGGDMHTEAFF
TGTGCCAGCAATCTAGTCGTTGGAGGAGACATGCACACTGAAGCTTTCTTT
>TRBJ1-1|-|TRBV28|many
CASSSNIRGDTEAFF
TGTGCCAGCAGTTCAAACATCCGAGGGGACACTGAAGCTTTCTTT
>TRBJ2-1|TRBD2|TRBV2|few
CASKGGVTNEQFF
TGTGCCAGCAAGGGAGGGGTCACGAATGAGCAGTTCTTC
>TRBJ2-7|-|TRBV20-1|many
CSARQTHYEQYF
TGCAGTGCCCGCCAAACCCACTACGAGCAGTACTTC
>TRBJ2-5|-|TRBV12-3/TRBV12-4|-
CASSLPQGISREGEETQYF
TGTGCCAGCAGTTTACCACAGGGGATTAGTAGGGAGGGAGAAGAGACCCAGTACTTC
>TRBJ2-2|-|TRBV7-2|-
CASRVGGNTGELFF
TGTGCCAGCAGGGTAGGGGGGAACACCGGGGAGCTGTTTTTT
>TRBJ1-2|-|TRBV2|many
CASSENRLGYTF
TGTGCCAGCAGTGAAAACAGGCTGGGCTACACCTTC
>TRBJ2-7|-|TRBV5-1|-
CASSFKGLSYEQYF
TGCGCCAGCAGCTTCAAGGGGCTGTCCTACGAGCAGTACTTC
>TRBJ2-6|-|TRBV5-1|few
CASTWPNSGANVLTF
TGCGCCAGCACTTGGCCGAACTCTGGGGCCAACGTCCTGACTTTC
>TRBJ1-5|-|TRBV7-9|-
CASSLGAFGGRDQPQHF
TGTGCCAGCAGCTTAGGAGCCTTCGGGGGGCGAGATCAGCCCCAGCATTTT
>TRBJ2-7|TRBD2|TRBV18|many
CASSQFERGGHEQYF
TGTGCCAGCTCACAATTCGAGCGGGGAGGGCACGAGCAGTACTTC
>TRBJ2-7|-|TRBV2|few
CASSESSGYNLPYEQYF
TGTGCCAGCAGTGAGAGTAGCGGCTACAACCTACCCTACGAGCAGTACTTC
>TRBJ1-2|TRBD1|TRBV6-1|many
CASIGTGNFYGYTF
TGTGCCAGCATAGGGACAGGAAATTTCTATGGCTACACCTTC
>TRBJ2-7|-|TRBV28|many
CASSPGVTRTYEQYF
TGTGCCAGCAGTCCCGGAGTGACTCGCACCTACGAGCAGTACTTC
>TRBJ2-5|TRBD2|TRBV29-1|few
CSVVQRGETQYF
TGCAGCGTTGTTCAGCGGGGGGAGACCCAGTACTTC
>TRBJ2-5|TRBD1|TRBV9|many
CASSETGGRETQYF
TGTGCCAGCAGCGAGACAGGGGGCCGGGAGACCCAGTACTTC
>TRBJ2-7|-|TRBV28|many
CASSLGNSSPFYEQYF
TGTGCCAGCAGTTTAGGAAACTCATCACCGTTCTACGAGCAGTACTTC
>TRBJ2-2|TRBD1|TRBV28|many
CASRGDRGYTGELFF
TGTGCCAGCAGGGGGGACAGGGGGTACACCGGGGAGCTGTTTTTT